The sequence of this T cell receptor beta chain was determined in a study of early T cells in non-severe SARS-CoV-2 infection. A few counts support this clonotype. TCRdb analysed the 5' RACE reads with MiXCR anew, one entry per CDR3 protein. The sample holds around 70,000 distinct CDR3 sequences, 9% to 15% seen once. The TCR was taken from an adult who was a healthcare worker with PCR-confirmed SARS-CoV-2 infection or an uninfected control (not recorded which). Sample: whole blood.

In DNA form, the CDR3 reads TGCAGCGGGCTAAGGGGACGGGAGACCCAGTACTTC. As protein: CSGLRGRETQYF. This chain links TRBV29-1 with TRBJ2-5; D may correspond to TRBD1 or TRBD2 (5 bases each). Germline loops: CDR1 SQVTM, CDR2 ANQGSEA. Trimming left V 7 bases short and J 5 bases short, with 14 bases between. The CDR3 is made up of 12 amino acids.